The 18 T cell receptor beta chains listed next were all sequenced from one sample in a study of blood T cell repertoires in COVID-19. Assay: immunoSEQ multiplex PCR; the TCRdb copy retains only in-frame clones and omits some. The table has approximately 90,000 clones, over 65% seen once; the top ten hold around 50%. The source material was peripheral blood. The receptors derive from a human donor in a cohort sampled during active COVID-19.

The gene calls are TRBV7-2 and TRBJ2-1; the D gene is possibly TRBD1 (6 bases). The germline gives CDR1 SGHTA, CDR2 FQGNSA. Trimming took 2 bases from V and 4 from J, leaving 21 bases between them. The CDR3 runs to 18 residues. The CDR3 DNA is TGTGCCAGCAGCTTAAAAGGAACCGGGACACCCTTTTACAATGAGCAGTTCTTC. This sequence encodes CASSLKGTGTPFYNEQFF.

V and J are TRBV7-9 and TRBJ2-3; tentatively, D is TRBD1 (6 bases). V lost 4 bases and J 7 bases, leaving 9 bases between the germline ends. The length of the CDR3 is 12 residues. Germline lookup yields CDR1 SEHNR and CDR2 FQNEAQ (reference sequence). The CDR3 loop reads CASSSGVNTQYF. The CDR3 nucleotides read TGTGCCAGCAGCTCAGGGGTAAATACGCAGTATTTT.

The genes are TRBV24-1 and TRBJ2-7, with TRBD1 matching over 7 bases. CDR3 size: 19 residues. Germline assignment: CDR1 KGHDR and CDR2 SFDVKD. V was clipped by 0 bases and J by 2 bases; unmatched bases: 15. The CDR3 DNA is TGTGCCACCAGTGATTTGCGTTCAGAGGGACAGCCCGCCACCTACGAGCAGTACTTC. The encoded protein is CATSDLRSEGQPATYEQYF.

This chain uses TRBV27 with TRBJ2-7; 8 nucleotides align to TRBD1. Germline CDR1 and CDR2: MNHEY and SMNVEV (reference sequence). Germline trimming cut 9 bases from V and 1 base from J; bases unmatched to any gene: 8. CDR3 length: 14 residues. The CDR3 region is CASKVGTGSYEQYF. CDR3 DNA sequence: TGTGCCAGTAAAGTCGGGACAGGATCCTACGAGCAGTACTTC.

In its sample, this clone was seen a few times. The chain joins TRBV5-4 to TRBJ2-3; no reliable D call. Germline CDR1 is SGHNT and CDR2 is YYREEE (reference sequence). Trimming stripped 4 bases from V and 5 bases from J, with 14 bases between. CDR3 size: 14 residues. The CDR3 coding sequence is TGTGCCAGCAGCCCCTACGGAGTGGGAGATACGCAGTATTTT. This translates into CASSPYGVGDTQYF.

J is TRBJ1-6 and V is TRBV5-6; D not certain. Between the trimmed V and J ends, which lost 0 bases and 9 bases, there was a span of 16 bases. CDR1 is SGHDT, CDR2 YYEEEE, per germline. This CDR3 contains 16 residues. The DNA for the CDR3 is TGTGCCAGCAGCTTGGATTCCGGGGAATGGGGTTCACCCCTCCACTTT. Amino acids: CASSLDSGEWGSPLHF. The full variable domain, rest sourced from reference TRBV5-6 and TRBJ1-6, is DAGVTQSPTHLIKTRGQQVTLRCSPKSGHDTVSWYQQALGQGPQFIFQYYEEEERQRGNFPDRFSGHQFPNYSSELNVNALLLGDSALYLCASSLDSGEWGSPLHFGNGTRLTVT.

In this sample, this clone turned up a few times. This chain links TRBV2 with TRBJ2-7; 7 nucleotides match TRBD1. Unmatched junction bases numbered 8, after V lost 10 bases and J lost 5 bases. CDR1 SNHLY and CDR2 FYNNEI come from the germline V gene. This CDR3 has 12 residues. CDR3 nucleotide sequence: TGTGCCACCCGACAGGGCCCCCACGAGCAGTACTTC. Translated: CATRQGPHEQYF.

V gene TRBV4-2 combines with J gene TRBJ2-1, with TRBD2 matching over 8 bases. V shed 1 base and J 2 bases; nucleotides not matched to a gene: 7. The germline V gene encodes CDR1 LGHNA and CDR2 YNFKEQ. This CDR3 has 17 amino acids. The CDR3 DNA reads as TGTGCCAGCAGCCAAGGAGGCACTAGCGGAACCTACAATGAGCAGTTCTTC. Translating it yields CASSQGGTSGTYNEQFF.

The chain couples TRBV5-1 to TRBJ1-2, with 8 bases lining up with TRBD1. The CDR3 is made up of 12 amino acids. Trimming cost V 4 bases and J 6 bases; bases outside gene matches: 2. Per germline, CDR1 SGHRS and CDR2 YFSETQ. The CDR3 DNA is TGCGCCAGCAGCGTACAGGGGGATGGCTACACCTTC. It translates to CASSVQGDGYTF.

The chain couples TRBV18 to TRBJ2-7; 12 nucleotides line up with TRBD1. Germline CDR1 reads KGHSH; CDR2 reads LQKENI. J gave up 5 bases and V 2 bases, and 4 bases lay outside the gene matches. This CDR3 is built from 15 residues. The CDR3 sequence is CASSPRGTGGDEQYF. CDR3 nucleotide sequence: TGTGCCAGCTCACCAAGAGGGACAGGGGGCGACGAGCAGTACTTC.

The genes are TRBV5-1 and TRBJ2-7; 9 nucleotides match TRBD1. The V segment lost 4 bases and the J segment 6 bases; nucleotides outside the gene matches: 14. CDR3 size: 16 residues. Germline V gives CDR1 SGHRS, CDR2 YFSETQ. The CDR3, as DNA: TGCGCCAGCAGCAATTTACCGGGACAGGGAGGTGTCGAGCAGTACTTC. It yields the protein CASSNLPGQGGVEQYF.

The CDR3 loop reads CASSLAGRGFIYEQYF. CDR3 in DNA: TGTGCCAGCAGCTTGGCGGGCAGGGGTTTCATCTACGAGCAGTACTTC. The genes are TRBV5-6 and TRBJ2-7; possibly TRBD1 for D (6 bases). Germline assignment: CDR1 SGHDT and CDR2 YYEEEE. The CDR3 spans 16 residues. Trimming took 0 bases from V and 3 from J, leaving 16 bases between them.

In its sample, this clone was seen once. The V gene is TRBV19, the J gene TRBJ1-2; D call uncertain. Germline lookup yields CDR1 LNHDA and CDR2 SQIVND (reference sequence). The CDR3 extends over 13 amino acids. V lost 3 bases and J 2 bases, leaving 7 bases between the germline ends. The CDR3, as DNA: TGTGCCAGTAGTATTGGGAGAAACTATGGCTACACCTTC. As protein: CASSIGRNYGYTF.

The chain carries TRBV30 and TRBJ2-7; D is possibly TRBD1 (5 bases). The CDR3 length is 12 residues. V was trimmed by 0 bases and J by 4 bases, leaving 7 bases between them. The germline V gene has CDR1 GTSNPN and CDR2 SVGIG (reference sequence). CDR3 in amino acids: CAWSVSGYEQYF. The DNA of the CDR3 is TGTGCCTGGAGTGTATCAGGGTACGAGCAGTACTTC.

V usage is TRBV29-1 and J usage is TRBJ2-7; the match to TRBD1 covers 9 bases. The CDR3 is 13 residues long. Germline trimming cut 7 bases from V and 3 bases from J; bases unmatched to any gene: 7. Looked up from germline, CDR1 is SQVTM and CDR2 is ANQGSEA. CDR3 residues: CSARDRARYEQYF. The CDR3 DNA reads as TGCAGCGCCCGGGACAGGGCTCGCTACGAGCAGTACTTC.

V usage is TRBV2 and J usage is TRBJ1-5; D not resolved. CDR3 length equals 14 residues. In germline, CDR1 is SNHLY, CDR2 FYNNEI. V was clipped by 3 bases and J by 0 bases, with 6 bases between them. For the CDR3, the DNA is TGTGCCAGCAGTGACTCGTATAGCAATCAGCCCCAGCATTTT. Encoded protein: CASSDSYSNQPQHF.

This chain joins TRBV5-4 and TRBJ2-3; TRBD2 matches at 10 bases. The CDR3 runs 16 residues. Trimming removed 0 bases from V and 3 bases from J; junction bases left unmatched: 4. Germline lookup yields CDR1 SGHNT and CDR2 YYREEE (reference sequence). The CDR3 coding sequence is TGTGCCAGCAGCTTGGCCTTAGCGGGAGGTACAGATACGCAGTATTTT. This gives the protein CASSLALAGGTDTQYF.

The V and J genes are TRBV6-5 and TRBJ2-7, with 9 bases fitting TRBD1. Germline V gene data show CDR1 as MNHEY and CDR2 as SVGAGI. This CDR3 has 13 amino acids. V was pared by 11 bases and J by 6 bases, with 11 bases of the junction left unmatched. The CDR3 DNA sequence: TGTGCCGGCACCGGGACAGGGCTTTCCGAGCAGTACTTC. Its translation: CAGTGTGLSEQYF.